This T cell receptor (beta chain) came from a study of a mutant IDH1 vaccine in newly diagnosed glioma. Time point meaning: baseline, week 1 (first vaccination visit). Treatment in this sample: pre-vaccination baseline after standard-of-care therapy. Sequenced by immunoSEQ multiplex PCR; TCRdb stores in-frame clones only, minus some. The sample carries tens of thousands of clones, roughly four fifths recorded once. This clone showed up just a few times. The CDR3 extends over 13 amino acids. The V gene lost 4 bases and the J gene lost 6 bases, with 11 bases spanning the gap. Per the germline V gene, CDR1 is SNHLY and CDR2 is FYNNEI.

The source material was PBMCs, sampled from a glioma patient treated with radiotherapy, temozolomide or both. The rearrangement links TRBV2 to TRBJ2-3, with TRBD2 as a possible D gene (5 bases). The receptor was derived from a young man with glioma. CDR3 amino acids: CASSGESKDTQYF. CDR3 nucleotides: TGTGCCAGCAGTGGGGAGTCTAAGGATACGCAGTATTTT.